This entry features one T cell receptor beta chain sequence. What it binds is unknown. This entry is derived from a study of beta chain features in type 1 diabetes. On the study more broadly: Examined across all samples were around 110,000,000 sorted cells.

Points from the study as a whole: A moderate, significant TCRB CDR3 shortening appeared in type 1 diabetes across four CD4+ subsets. Unsettled here was the matter of whether HLA type influences TCRB rearrangement. Individuals with type 1 diabetes displayed fewer insertions and more deletions at VDJ junctions.

CDR1 SGHNT and CDR2 YYREEE come from the germline V gene (reference sequence). Between the trimmed V and J ends, which lost 3 bases and 4 bases, there was a span of 22 bases. CDR3 length: 18 residues. The whole isolated RNA underwent reverse transcription, so sequencing captured expressed TCRB transcripts. Sequenced by immunoSEQ multiplex PCR; TCRdb stores in-frame clones only, minus some. The sample carries roughly 230,000 clones, approximately 11% recorded once. V and J are TRBV5-4 and TRBJ2-2; a possible D gene is TRBD2 (6 bases). Sequences were obtained from naive CD4+ T cells from blood. The sequence came from a man aged 30 to 39 with type 1 diabetes. Here the CDR3 DNA reads TGTGCCAGCAGCTCCCAGGCGGGGAGCCAGGGTGGCACCGGGGAGCTGTTTTTT. This translates into CASSSQAGSQGGTGELFF.